This TCR beta chain is drawn from a study of cytomegalovirus exposure and HLA in healthy donors. PCR used 60 Vbeta primers and 13 Jbeta primers. Profiled with immunoSEQ multiplex PCR; TCRdb holds only in-frame clones, not every one. The profile covers roughly 100,000 clones, with 60% to 85% appearing a single time and around 1.2% taken by the ten largest. V shed 1 base, J shed 4 bases, and the junction held 5 bases outside the gene matches. Germline-derived CDR1 and CDR2 are GTSNPN and SVGIG (reference sequence). The CDR3 covers 14 residues. The TCR originated in a man aged 40-49 years in good health and CMV-seronegative. The V gene is TRBV30, the J gene TRBJ2-3, with TRBD2 matching 7 bases. The sequencing sample was made of PBMCs. For the CDR3, the DNA is TGTGCCTGGAGTGCCGCCCGGGGGGCAGATACGCAGTATTTT. As protein: CAWSAARGADTQYF.